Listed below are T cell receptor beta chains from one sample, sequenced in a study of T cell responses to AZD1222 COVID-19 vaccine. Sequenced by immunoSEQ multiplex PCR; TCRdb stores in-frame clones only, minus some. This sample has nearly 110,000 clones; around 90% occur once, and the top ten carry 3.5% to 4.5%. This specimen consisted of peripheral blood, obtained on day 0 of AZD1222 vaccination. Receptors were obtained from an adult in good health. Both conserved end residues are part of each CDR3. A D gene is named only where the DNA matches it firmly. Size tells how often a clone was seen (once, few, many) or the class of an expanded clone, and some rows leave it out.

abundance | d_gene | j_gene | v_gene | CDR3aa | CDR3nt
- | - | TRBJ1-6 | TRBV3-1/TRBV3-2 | CASSRRGNSPLHF | TGTGCCAGCAGCCGTCGTGGGAATTCACCCCTCCACTTT
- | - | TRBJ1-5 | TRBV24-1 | CATSRDKGNQPQHF | TGTGCCACCAGCCGGGACAAGGGCAATCAGCCCCAGCATTTT
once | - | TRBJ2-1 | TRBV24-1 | CATQRALGNEQFF | TGTGCCACCCAACGTGCCCTGGGCAATGAGCAGTTCTTC
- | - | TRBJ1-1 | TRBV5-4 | CASSRAGAGSTEAFF | TGTGCCAGCAGCCGCGCGGGGGCAGGGAGCACTGAAGCTTTCTTT
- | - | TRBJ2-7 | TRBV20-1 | CSARQGYEQYF | TGCAGTGCTAGACAGGGCTACGAGCAGTACTTC
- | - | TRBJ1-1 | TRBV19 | CASSVTRNTEAFF | TGTGCCAGTAGTGTTACCAGGAACACTGAAGCTTTCTTT
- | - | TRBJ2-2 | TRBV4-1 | CASSQDSIFANTGELFF | TGCGCCAGCAGCCAAGATTCCATATTCGCGAACACCGGGGAGCTGTTTTTT
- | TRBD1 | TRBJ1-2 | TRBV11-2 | CASGVIRDSPYGYTF | TGTGCCAGCGGGGTGATCCGGGACAGCCCCTATGGCTACACCTTC
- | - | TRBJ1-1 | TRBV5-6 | CASSFGTGNTEAFF | TGTGCCAGCAGCTTTGGGACTGGGAACACTGAAGCTTTCTTT
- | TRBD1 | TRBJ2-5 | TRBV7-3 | CASSRDRQETQYF | TGTGCCAGCAGCAGGGACAGACAAGAGACCCAGTACTTC
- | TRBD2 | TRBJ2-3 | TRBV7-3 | CASSSLAGGFTDTQYF | TGTGCCAGCAGCAGTTTAGCGGGAGGTTTCACAGATACGCAGTATTTT
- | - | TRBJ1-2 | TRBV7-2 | CASSLVSYGYTF | TGTGCCAGCAGCTTAGTGAGCTATGGCTACACCTTC
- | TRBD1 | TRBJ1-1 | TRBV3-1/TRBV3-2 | CASSQYRGTNTEAFF | TGTGCCAGCAGCCAGTACAGGGGTACGAACACTGAAGCTTTCTTT
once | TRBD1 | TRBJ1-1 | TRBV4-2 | CASSPGTGVVNTEAFF | TGTGCCAGCAGCCCCGGGACAGGGGTGGTGAACACTGAAGCTTTCTTT
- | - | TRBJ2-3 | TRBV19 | CASSVIADTQYF | TGTGCCAGTAGTGTCATAGCAGATACGCAGTATTTT
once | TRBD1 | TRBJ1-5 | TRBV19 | CASNLDRADQPQHF | TGTGCCAGTAACCTCGACAGGGCCGATCAGCCCCAGCATTTT
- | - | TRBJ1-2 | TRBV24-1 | CATSDGVLNYGYTF | TGTGCCACCAGTGATGGGGTTCTTAACTATGGCTACACCTTC
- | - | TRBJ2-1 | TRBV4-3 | CASSQDQGNEQFF | TGCGCCAGCAGCCAAGATCAGGGAAATGAGCAGTTCTTC
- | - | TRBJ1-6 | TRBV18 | CASSPGDRSPLHF | TGTGCCAGCTCACCAGGGGATCGATCACCCCTCCACTTT
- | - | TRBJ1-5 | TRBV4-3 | CASSQEATENQPQHF | TGCGCCAGCAGCCAAGAAGCGACAGAGAATCAGCCCCAGCATTTT
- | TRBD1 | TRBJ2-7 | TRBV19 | CASTTGTGSSYEQYF | TGTGCCAGTACCACCGGGACAGGGAGCTCCTACGAGCAGTACTTC
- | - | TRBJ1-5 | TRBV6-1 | CASSDSGDQPQHF | TGTGCCAGCAGTGACAGTGGGGATCAGCCCCAGCATTTT
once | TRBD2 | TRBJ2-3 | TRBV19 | CASTGTSGVGAQYF | TGTGCCAGTACGGGGACTAGCGGGGTTGGTGCGCAGTATTTT
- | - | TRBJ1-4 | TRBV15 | CATSKRASEKLFF | TGTGCCACCAGCAAACGGGCCTCTGAAAAACTGTTTTTT
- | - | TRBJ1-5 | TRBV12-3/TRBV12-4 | CASSSQGRQPQHF | TGTGCCAGCAGTTCCCAGGGGCGTCAGCCCCAGCATTTT
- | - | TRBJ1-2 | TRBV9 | CASSVGQDYGYTF | TGTGCCAGCAGCGTAGGCCAAGACTATGGCTACACCTTC
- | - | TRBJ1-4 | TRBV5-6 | CASSLGRGWQKLFF | TGTGCCAGCAGCTTGGGCAGGGGTTGGCAAAAACTGTTTTTT
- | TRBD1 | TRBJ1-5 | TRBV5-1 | CASSPWTGNNQPQHF | TGCGCCAGCAGCCCGTGGACAGGGAACAATCAGCCCCAGCATTTT
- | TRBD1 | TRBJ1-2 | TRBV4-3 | CASRGFSGGGYGYTF | TGCGCCAGCAGAGGTTTTTCAGGGGGCGGGTATGGCTACACCTTC
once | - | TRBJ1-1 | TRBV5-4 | CASSVGARITEAFF | TGTGCCAGCAGCGTGGGGGCGCGCATCACTGAAGCTTTCTTT
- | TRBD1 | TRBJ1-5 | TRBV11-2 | CASSSGQWNQPQHF | TGTGCCAGCAGCTCGGGACAGTGGAATCAGCCCCAGCATTTT
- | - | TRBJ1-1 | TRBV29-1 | CSVGIANTEAFF | TGCAGCGTTGGGATCGCGAACACTGAAGCTTTCTTT
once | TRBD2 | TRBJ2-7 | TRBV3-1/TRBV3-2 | CASSQELADTYEQYF | TGTGCCAGCAGCCAAGAGCTAGCGGACACCTACGAGCAGTACTTC
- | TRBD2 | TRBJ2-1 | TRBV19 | CASSTLAGGYSEQFF | TGTGCCAGTAGTACCCTAGCGGGAGGATATAGTGAGCAGTTCTTC
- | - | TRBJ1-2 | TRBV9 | CASSVDFGQSNYGYTF | TGTGCCAGCAGCGTAGACTTCGGACAGTCTAACTATGGCTACACCTTC
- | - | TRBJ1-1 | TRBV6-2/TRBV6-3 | CASSYTGPYEAFF | TGTGCCAGCAGTTACACCGGACCATATGAAGCTTTCTTT
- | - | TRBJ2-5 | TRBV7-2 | CASRKGGETQYF | TGTGCCAGCAGAAAAGGGGGAGAGACCCAGTACTTC
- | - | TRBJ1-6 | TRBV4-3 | CASSQDPRNSPLHF | TGCGCCAGCAGCCAAGACCCGAGGAATTCACCCCTCCACTTT
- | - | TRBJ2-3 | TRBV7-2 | CASSLRVSSTDTQYF | TGTGCCAGCAGCTTAAGAGTATCTAGCACAGATACGCAGTATTTT
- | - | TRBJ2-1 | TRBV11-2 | CASSRLRGDHNEQFF | TGTGCCAGCAGCCGACTCCGCGGGGACCACAATGAGCAGTTCTTC
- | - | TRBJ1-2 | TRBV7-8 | CASRRTPEGTYGYTF | TGTGCCAGCAGGCGGACCCCGGAAGGTACCTATGGCTACACCTTC
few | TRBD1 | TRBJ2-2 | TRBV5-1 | CASSLRGQGAVTGELFF | TGCGCCAGCAGCTTGCGGGGACAGGGGGCGGTCACCGGGGAGCTGTTTTTT
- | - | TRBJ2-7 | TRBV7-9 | CASSLEGAVGDF | TGTGCCAGCAGCTTAGAAGGGGCCGTAGGGGACTTC
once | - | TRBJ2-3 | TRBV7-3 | CASSLTTGTDTQYF | TGTGCCAGCAGCTTAACGACGGGCACAGATACGCAGTATTTT
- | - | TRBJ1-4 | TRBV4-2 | CASSQEGRGTNEKLFF | TGTGCCAGCAGCCAAGAGGGCAGGGGTACTAATGAAAAACTGTTTTTT
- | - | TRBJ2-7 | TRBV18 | CASSPPITGLDYEQYF | TGTGCCAGCTCACCACCGATAACAGGGTTAGACTACGAGCAGTACTTC
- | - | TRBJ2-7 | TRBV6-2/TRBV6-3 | CASSDSRRQNYEQYF | TGTGCCAGCAGTGACAGTCGGAGACAGAACTACGAGCAGTACTTC
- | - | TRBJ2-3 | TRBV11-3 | CASSLSTWGDTQYF | TGTGCCAGCAGCTTATCTACCTGGGGGGATACGCAGTATTTT
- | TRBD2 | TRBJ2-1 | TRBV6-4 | CASTNVWTSSPNEQFF | TGTGCCAGCACTAACGTCTGGACTAGCAGCCCCAATGAGCAGTTCTTC
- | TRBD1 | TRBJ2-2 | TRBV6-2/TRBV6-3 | CASSTIGQGNTGELFF | TGTGCCAGCAGCACAATCGGACAGGGCAACACCGGGGAGCTGTTTTTT
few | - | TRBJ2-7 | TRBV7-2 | CASSLGNGNSYEQYF | TGTGCCAGCAGCTTAGGTAACGGGAACTCCTACGAGCAGTACTTC
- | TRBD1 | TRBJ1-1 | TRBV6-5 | CASQGASEAFF | TGTGCCAGCCAGGGGGCCTCTGAAGCTTTCTTT
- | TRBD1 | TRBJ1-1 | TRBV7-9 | CASSFGTANTEAFF | TGTGCCAGCAGTTTCGGGACAGCTAACACTGAAGCTTTCTTT
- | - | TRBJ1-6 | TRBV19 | CASSIILFNSPLHF | TGTGCCAGTAGTATAATTCTTTTTAATTCACCCCTCCACTTT